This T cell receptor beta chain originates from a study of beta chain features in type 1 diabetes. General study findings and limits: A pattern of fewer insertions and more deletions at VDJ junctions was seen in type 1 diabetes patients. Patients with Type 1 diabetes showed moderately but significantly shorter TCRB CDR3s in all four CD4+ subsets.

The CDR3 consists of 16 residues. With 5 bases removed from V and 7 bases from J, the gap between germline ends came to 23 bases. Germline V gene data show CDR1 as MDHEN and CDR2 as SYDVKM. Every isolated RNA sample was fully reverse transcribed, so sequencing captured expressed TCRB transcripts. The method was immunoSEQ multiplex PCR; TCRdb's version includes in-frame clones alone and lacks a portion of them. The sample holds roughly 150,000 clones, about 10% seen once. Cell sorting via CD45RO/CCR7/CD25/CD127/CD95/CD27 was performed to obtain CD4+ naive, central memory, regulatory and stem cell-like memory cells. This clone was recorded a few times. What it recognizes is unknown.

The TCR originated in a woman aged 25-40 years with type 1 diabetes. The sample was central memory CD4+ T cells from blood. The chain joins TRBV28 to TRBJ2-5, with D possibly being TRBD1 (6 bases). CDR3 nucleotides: TGTGCCAGCAGTACAGGGACCGCGGAGACCGGATGGACCCAGTACTTC. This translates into CASSTGTAETGWTQYF.